In its sample, the clone carrying this T cell receptor beta chain was seen a few times. TCRdb re-analysed the RT-PCR reads in MiXCR, keeping a single row per CDR3 protein. The sample contains roughly 940,000 distinct CDR3 sequences, roughly 18% of which appear only once. The data originate from a study of patients and donors after allogeneic stem cell transplantation. Germline V gives CDR1 MGHDK, CDR2 SYGVNS. This CDR3 is 16 amino acids long. V shed 4 bases and J shed 2 bases, with 16 bases lying between them. This sequence was found in a human donor who was either an allogeneic HSCT recipient or a stem cell or donor lymphocyte infusion donor (not recorded which). It is not recorded whose cells these are; they may come from a transplant donor. The sequenced material came from blood, either unsorted or a sorted T cell fraction (not recorded which). V and J are TRBV25-1 and TRBJ2-3, with D perhaps TRBD1 (5 bases). CDR3 bases: TGTGCCAGCAGTGGCTACTGGCAGGGCATCACAGATACGCAGTATTTT. Encoded protein: CASSGYWQGITDTQYF. The full variable domain, with the rest looked up from reference TRBV25-1 and TRBJ2-3, is EADIYQTPRYLVIGTGKKITLECSQTMGHDKMYWYQQDPGMELHLIHYSYGVNSTEKGDLSSESTVSRIRTEHFPLTLESARPSHTSQYLCASSGYWQGITDTQYFGPGTRLTVL.